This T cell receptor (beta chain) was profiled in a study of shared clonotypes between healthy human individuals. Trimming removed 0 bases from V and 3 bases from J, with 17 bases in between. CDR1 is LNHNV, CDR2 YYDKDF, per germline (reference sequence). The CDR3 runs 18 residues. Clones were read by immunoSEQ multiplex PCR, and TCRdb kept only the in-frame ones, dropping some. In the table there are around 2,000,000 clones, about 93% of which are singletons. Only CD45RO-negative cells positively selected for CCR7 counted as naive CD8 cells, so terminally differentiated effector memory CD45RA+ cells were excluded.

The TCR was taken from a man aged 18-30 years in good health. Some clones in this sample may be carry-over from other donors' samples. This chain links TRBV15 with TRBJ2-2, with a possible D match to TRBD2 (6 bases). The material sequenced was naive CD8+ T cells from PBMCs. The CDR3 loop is CATSRDRVGLAYTGELFF. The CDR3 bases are TGTGCCACCAGCAGAGATCGGGTAGGGCTAGCGTACACCGGGGAGCTGTTTTTT. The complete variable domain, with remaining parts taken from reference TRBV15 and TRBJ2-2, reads DAMVIQNPRYQVTQFGKPVTLSCSQTLNHNVMYWYQQKSSQAPKLLFHYYDKDFNNEADTPDNFQSRRPNTSFCFLDIRSPGLGDTAMYLCATSRDRVGLAYTGELFFGEGSRLTVL.